Following are 30 T cell receptor beta chains from one sample sequenced in a study of regulatory T cells in long-lasting Graves disease (dated by TCRdb to the early 2020s). The time point label corresponds to: newly diagnosed GD, antithyroid drugs for less than 3 months. For both TCR sequencing and RNA sequencing, RNA was extracted from PBMCs in TRIzol. The library was built by means of multiplex PCR. The instrument was an Illumina HiSeq 4000. To build TCR beta libraries, CDR3 regions were amplified by Arm-PCR using iRepertoire HTBI primers. Using fastp trimming at Q25 and MiXCR clonotype assembly, TCRdb reanalyzed the public sequencing data and kept in-frame beta chains. Rows with a matching CDR3 protein are joined into one entry that keeps the most common DNA and genes. The sample table holds roughly 420,000 distinct CDR3 sequences, of which about 15% were seen once. Together, the top ten hold less than 30% of the sample.

The data were also submitted as part of a second study, on T cells in Graves' hyperthyroidism and ophthalmopathy.

The starting material was peripheral blood mononuclear cells (PBMCs), obtained at new diagnosis, from a patient treated with antithyroid drugs. The receptors originated from a woman between 18 and 30 years old with Graves disease. Donor details come from another sample of the same person, matched by shared clones.

The table lists this clonotype with many counts. The chain employs TRBV11-3 and TRBJ2-7, with 13 bases lining up with TRBD2. Trimming took 3 bases from V and 4 from J; bases not matched to a gene: 6. The CDR3 has 16 residues. Germline CDR1 SGHNT, CDR2 YENEEA. The DNA of the CDR3 is TGTGCCAGCAGCTTCGGACTAGCGGGAGCGGAATACGAGCAGTACTTC. Translating gives CASSFGLAGAEYEQYF.

This clonotype was observed at least ten times. This sequence joins TRBV6-9 and TRBJ2-1, with a possible D match to TRBD1 (5 bases). Trimming removed 4 bases from V and 10 bases from J, with 17 bases in between. The CDR3 loop spans 14 amino acids. Per the germline V gene, CDR1 is MNHGY and CDR2 is SVAAGI. CDR3 region: CASSFTQSQGEQFF. CDR3 in DNA: TGTGCCAGCAGTTTCACCCAATCCCAGGGAGAGCAGTTCTTC.

This clonotype was observed many times. This CDR3 reads CASSQDWASSGELFF. DNA of the CDR3: TGTGCCAGCAGCCAAGACTGGGCTTCGAGCGGGGAGCTGTTTTTT. This chain uses TRBV3-1 with TRBJ2-2; D gene unclear. Trimming shortened V by 0 bases and J by 7 bases, and 12 bases separated the two germline ends. In germline, CDR1 is LGHDT, CDR2 YNNKEL (reference sequence). There are 15 residues in the CDR3.

This clonotype was found many times. The rearrangement links TRBV2 to TRBJ2-5; 9 positions agree with TRBD2. Germline CDR1 is SNHLY and CDR2 is FYNNEI. V gave up 5 bases and J gave up 5 bases; unmatched junction bases: 9. The CDR3 spans 15 residues. The CDR3, as DNA: TGTGCCAGCAGTCGGGGACTAGCAGTCTTCGAGACCCAGTACTTC. This sequence encodes CASSRGLAVFETQYF.

This clonotype has at least ten counts. The V and J genes are TRBV27 and TRBJ1-2; TRBD1 agrees at 8 bases. Germline-derived CDR1 and CDR2 are MNHEY and SMNVEV (reference sequence). With 3 bases clipped from V and 1 base from J, the junction kept 4 bases outside the gene matches. There are 15 residues in the CDR3. The CDR3: CASSFNTGGNYGYTF. CDR3 nucleotides: TGTGCCAGCAGTTTTAATACAGGGGGTAACTATGGCTACACCTTC.

This clonotype has at least ten counts. The rearrangement joins TRBV28 to TRBJ2-5; D is ambiguous. Germline V gene sequence: CDR1 MDHEN, CDR2 SYDVKM. V was trimmed by 1 base and J by 0 bases, leaving 6 bases between them. The CDR3 contains 14 residues. Here the CDR3 DNA reads TGTGCCAGCAGTTTATCAGCGTACCAAGAGACCCAGTACTTC. It yields the protein CASSLSAYQETQYF.

This chain links TRBV20-1 with TRBJ2-5; D ambiguous. V dropped 5 bases and J dropped 2 bases, with 6 bases sitting between them. This CDR3 contains 11 residues. Per the germline V gene, CDR1 is DFQATT and CDR2 is SNEGSKA (reference sequence). The DNA for the CDR3 is TGCAGTGCTCAGCTACAAGAGACCCAGTACTTC. Residues: CSAQLQETQYF.

This clonotype was seen only a few times. A read error is possible here, since a much larger clone lies one base away. The chain uses TRBV2 and TRBJ2-1, with unresolved D. The length of the CDR3 is 11 residues. Deletions cut 8 bases from V and 3 bases from J, with 5 bases between. Germline CDR1 reads SNHLY; CDR2 reads FYNNEI. The CDR3: CASGNYNEQFF. The CDR3 nucleotides read TGTGCCAGCGGTAACTACAATGAGCAGTTCTTC.

This clonotype has a handful of counts. The V and J genes are TRBV11-2 and TRBJ2-2, with D possibly called TRBD1 or TRBD2 (5 bases each). V was pared by 5 bases and J by 5 bases, with 30 bases between. This CDR3 is 20 amino acids long. Germline V CDR1 and CDR2: SGHAT, FQNNGV. The CDR3 sequence is CASSTYPGLGGFSLTGELFF. In DNA form, the CDR3 reads TGTGCCAGCAGCACCTACCCGGGGCTCGGAGGATTCTCATTGACCGGGGAGCTGTTTTTT. Together with reference TRBV11-2 and TRBJ2-2, the CDR3 gives the full variable domain: EAGVAQSPRYKIIEKRQSVAFWCNPISGHATLYWYQQILGQGPKLLIQFQNNGVVDDSQLPKDRFSAERLKGVDSTLKIQPAKLEDSAVYLCASSTYPGLGGFSLTGELFFGEGSRLTVL.

The chain combines TRBV28 with TRBJ2-5; 8 bases align to TRBD1. The V gene's germline CDR1 is MDHEN and CDR2 SYDVKM. CDR3 length equals 15 residues. The ends lost 4 bases at V and 3 bases at J; junction bases unmatched: 7. In DNA form, the CDR3 reads TGTGCCAGCAGTTCTGGGACAGGCGGTAAAGAGACCCAGTACTTC. It is translated as CASSSGTGGKETQYF.

The chain carries TRBV5-1 and TRBJ2-2; D is ambiguous. Trimming removed 6 bases at V and 1 base at J, with 13 bases between. The CDR3 contains 15 residues. In germline, CDR1 is SGHRS, CDR2 YFSETQ. The CDR3 DNA reads TGCGCCAGCACCTCAAAACCTCAGAACACCGGGGAGCTGTTTTTT. This translates into CASTSKPQNTGELFF.

This clonotype was observed once. V gene TRBV30 combines with J gene TRBJ1-2; no clear D gene. The V end was cut by 0 bases, the J end by 7 bases, with 12 bases between. This CDR3 has 13 amino acids. CDR1 is GTSNPN and CDR2 is SVGIG in the germline V gene (reference sequence). CDR3 DNA: TGTGCCTGGAGTGTACGAGGCGACGGTGGCTACACCTTC. Translation gives CAWSVRGDGGYTF.

J is TRBJ2-1 and V is TRBV9, with 8 nucleotides matching TRBD2. The J call may be incorrect, as the DNA end agrees better with TRBJ2-5. CDR1 and CDR2 (germline): SGDLS, YYNGEE. CDR3 length: 18 amino acids. In DNA, the CDR3 is TGTGCCAGCAGCGTAGGGTCGAGCGGGAGTGGTGCACAAGAGACCCAGTACTTC. Its protein product is CASSVGSSGSGAQETQYF.

This clonotype was counted at least ten times. The DNA of the CDR3 is TGTGCCAGCAGCTCCCCGGACAGGGGCTATGGCTACACCTTC. This encodes CASSSPDRGYGYTF. The chain links TRBV11-2 to TRBJ1-2, with 9 bases matching TRBD1. CDR3 size: 14 residues. The V and J ends lost 4 bases and 4 bases, in that order; junction bases with no gene match: 4. In germline, CDR1 is SGHAT, CDR2 FQNNGV.

There are a few counts of this clonotype. Because it lacks the conserved phenylalanine or tryptophan at the end, this CDR3 is likely a read error. The chain has TRBV20-1 and TRBJ2-7; D is unresolved. CDR1 is DFQATT and CDR2 is SNEGSKA in the germline V gene (reference sequence). The CDR3 is 15 amino acids. Trimming took off 6 bases at V and 2 bases at J, with 20 bases between the two ends. CDR3 sequence (DNA): TGCAGTGCCAACCCTGACGGAGTATTAACCTACGAGCAGTACCTC. It is translated as CSANPDGVLTYEQYL.

The V and J genes are TRBV9 and TRBJ2-7; D gene ambiguous. The length of the CDR3 is 15 residues. The V gene lost 3 bases and the J gene lost 5 bases, with 18 bases spanning the gap. From germline, CDR1 is SGDLS and CDR2 YYNGEE. CDR3: CASSGTGSRTDEQYF. Here the CDR3 DNA reads TGTGCCAGCAGCGGAACCGGGTCCCGGACGGACGAGCAGTACTTC.

This clonotype was found once. The chain has TRBV7-6 and TRBJ2-3, with D perhaps TRBD2 (5 bases). Germline assignment: CDR1 SGHVS and CDR2 FNYEAQ. This CDR3 has 14 amino acids. V dropped 1 base and J dropped 5 bases, with 10 bases sitting between them. The chain's CDR3 is CASSLVTRGDTQYF. CDR3 coding DNA: TGTGCCAGCAGCTTAGTTACACGGGGAGATACGCAGTATTTT.

This clonotype was counted ten times or more. V usage is TRBV2 and J usage is TRBJ2-1, with D uncertain. Germline values: CDR1 SNHLY, CDR2 FYNNEI. The V end lost 0 bases, the J end lost 0 bases, and 9 bases lay between the germline ends. The CDR3 length is 16 residues. As DNA, the CDR3 is TGTGCCAGCAGTGAAGCCGTCTCCAGCTCCTACAATGAGCAGTTCTTC. Translation: CASSEAVSSSYNEQFF.

Only a few counts were recorded for this clonotype. The chain has TRBV7-9 and TRBJ1-1; D possibly corresponds to TRBD1 (6 bases). Germline-derived CDR1 and CDR2 are SEHNR and FQNEAQ (reference sequence). The CDR3 has 15 residues. V gave up 5 bases and J gave up 7 bases, with 20 bases separating them. CDR3 loop: CASSVLLGTPNEAFF. For the CDR3, the DNA is TGTGCCAGCAGCGTCCTCCTTGGGACACCTAATGAAGCTTTCTTT. The full variable domain, its missing parts supplied by reference TRBV7-9 and TRBJ1-1, is DTGVSQNPRHKITKRGQNVTFRCDPISEHNRLYWYRQTLGQGPEFLTYFQNEAQLEKSRLLSDRFSAERPKGSFSTLEIQRTEQGDSAMYLCASSVLLGTPNEAFFGQGTRLTVV.

The genes are TRBV6-1 and TRBJ2-3; D call uncertain. In germline, CDR1 is MNHNS, CDR2 SASEGT. Trimming pared 6 bases from V and 1 base from J, leaving 14 bases between. The CDR3 has 15 amino acids. CDR3 nucleotide sequence: TGTGCCAGCAGATTTTCGGCAGCTGGCACAGATACGCAGTATTTT. This encodes CASRFSAAGTDTQYF.

Ten or more counts support this clonotype. This chain links TRBV27 with TRBJ2-7; D call uncertain. The germline V gene has CDR1 MNHEY and CDR2 SMNVEV (reference sequence). V lost 9 bases and J 3 bases, leaving 15 bases between the germline ends. The CDR3 runs to 13 residues. The CDR3 is CASVRSPGYEQYF. CDR3 nucleotide sequence: TGTGCCAGTGTGCGAAGTCCCGGCTACGAGCAGTACTTC.

This clonotype was found many times. The chain joins TRBV29-1 to TRBJ1-2, with 7 bases lining up with TRBD1. With V trimmed by 3 bases and J by 1 base, 20 bases remained unmatched. Germline V CDR1 and CDR2: SQVTM, ANQGSEA. The CDR3 extends over 19 amino acids. CDR3 protein: CSVDGWRWPGTDNNYGYTF. CDR3 DNA: TGCAGCGTTGACGGCTGGCGGTGGCCCGGGACAGATAATAACTATGGCTACACCTTC.

V and J are TRBV28 and TRBJ2-2, with a tentative D call TRBD2 (7 bases). The V gene lost 5 bases and the J gene lost 7 bases, with 11 bases spanning the gap. From germline, CDR1 is MDHEN and CDR2 SYDVKM. This CDR3 contains 13 residues. As DNA, the CDR3 is TGTGCCAGCAGTGGGGGGGGCGGCGGGGAGCTGTTTTTT. Protein: CASSGGGGGELFF.

This clonotype came up a few times. The rearrangement links TRBV19 to TRBJ2-5; D possibly corresponds to TRBD2 (5 bases). The CDR3 sequence is 16 residues long. The V gene lost 6 bases and the J gene lost 5 bases, with 22 bases spanning the gap. Per germline, CDR1 LNHDA and CDR2 SQIVND (reference sequence). For the CDR3, the DNA is TGTGCCAGTAGCTCAATCGGGCTAGCTATGACGGAGACCCAGTACTTC. It codes for CASSSIGLAMTETQYF.

This clonotype was picked up a small number of times. This chain uses TRBV6-5 with TRBJ2-7, with 8 bases identical to TRBD1. CDR3 size: 15 residues. Per germline, CDR1 MNHEY and CDR2 SVGAGI. V shed 2 bases and J 3 bases; nucleotides not matched to a gene: 6. The CDR3 spells CASSYLGQGDYEQYF. The CDR3 DNA reads TGTGCCAGCAGTTACCTCGGACAGGGAGACTACGAGCAGTACTTC.

The chain is built from TRBV7-2 and TRBJ2-2, with 10 positions matching TRBD2. The germline CDR1 and CDR2 sequences are SGHTA and FQGNSA. The V segment lost 4 bases and the J segment 6 bases; nucleotides outside the gene matches: 5. The CDR3 extends over 15 amino acids. DNA for the CDR3: TGTGCCAGCAGCTGGGCTAGCGGGAGACCCGGGGAGCTGTTTTTT. Protein product: CASSWASGRPGELFF.

The chain is built from TRBV7-9 and TRBJ2-5, with TRBD2 identical over 10 bases. Germline loops: CDR1 SEHNR, CDR2 FQNEAQ (reference sequence). Trimming at V came to 1 base and at J to 5 bases, leaving 10 bases not matched to a gene. The CDR3 runs to 17 residues. CDR3 loop: CASSLDGSGRLRETQYF. The CDR3 bases are TGTGCCAGCAGCTTAGATGGTAGCGGGAGGCTCCGGGAGACCCAGTACTTC.

The V gene is TRBV2, the J gene TRBJ1-2, with TRBD1 identical over 7 bases. Germline V gene data show CDR1 as SNHLY and CDR2 as FYNNEI. With 11 bases clipped from V and 7 bases from J, the junction kept 10 bases outside the gene matches. The CDR3 runs to 12 residues. CDR3 nucleotide sequence: TGTGCCTGCCGGGAGGGGGCTCTTGGCTACACCTTC. This codes for CACREGALGYTF.

This clonotype was counted many times. The CDR3 DNA reads TGTGCCAGCGCAAGACCCCTAGCGGGAGAGTTGGATACGCAGTATTTT. Translated, it gives CASARPLAGELDTQYF. The chain employs TRBV2 and TRBJ2-3; 10 nucleotides match TRBD2. This CDR3 is 16 amino acids long. V lost 8 bases, J lost 6 bases, and 14 bases stayed unmatched. Germline lookup yields CDR1 SNHLY and CDR2 FYNNEI.

A few counts support this clonotype. The chain couples TRBV25-1 to TRBJ1-1; D perhaps matches TRBD1 (6 bases). Deletions cut 7 bases from V and 3 bases from J, with 12 bases between. The CDR3 spans 13 residues. Germline V gene data show CDR1 as MGHDK and CDR2 as SYGVNS. CDR3 loop: CASTFSGDTEAFF. CDR3 sequence (DNA): TGTGCCAGCACGTTTTCAGGGGACACTGAAGCTTTCTTT. Drawing the rest from reference TRBV25-1 and TRBJ1-1, the complete variable domain is EADIYQTPRYLVIGTGKKITLECSQTMGHDKMYWYQQDPGMELHLIHYSYGVNSTEKGDLSSESTVSRIRTEHFPLTLESARPSHTSQYLCASTFSGDTEAFFGQGTRLTVV.